The 29 T cell receptor beta chains in this list originate from one sample, sequenced in a study of breast tumors, draining lymph nodes, adjacent tissues. MiXCR, applied by TCRdb to the multiplex PCR reads, yields one record per CDR3 protein. The sample includes around 290,000 distinct CDR3 sequences, over 25% of them seen just once. The lymph nodes were axillary draining lymph nodes from breast cancer patients. Sequencing input: axillary lymph node tissue. These receptor sequences come from a female donor with breast cancer. Some clones in this sample may be carry-over from other donors' samples.

This rearrangement joins TRBV18 to TRBJ2-7; perhaps TRBD1 as D (7 bases). V dropped 6 bases and J dropped 6 bases, with 18 bases sitting between them. CDR1 KGHSH and CDR2 LQKENI come from the germline V gene. This CDR3 contains 14 residues. The CDR3 DNA reads TGTGCCAGCTCTGCTGGGCAGGGGGGTGGCGAGCAGTACTTC. This codes for CASSAGQGGGEQYF.

This clonotype is medium-sized within its sample. The rearrangement joins TRBV7-9 to TRBJ1-2; 7 bases map to TRBD1. The germline V gene has CDR1 SEHNR and CDR2 FQNEAQ (reference sequence). The CDR3 covers 16 residues. Losses at the gene ends were 5 bases for V and 4 bases for J; bases not matched to a gene: 13. In DNA form, the CDR3 reads TGTGCCAGCAGCCCCACAGCGCAGGGGGGGACCTATGGCTACACCTTC. Protein: CASSPTAQGGTYGYTF.

This clonotype was recorded a few times. V is TRBV27 and J is TRBJ2-7, with TRBD2 matching over 12 bases. V lost 5 bases, J lost 12 bases, and 5 bases stayed unmatched. Germline CDR1 and CDR2: MNHEY and SMNVEV (reference sequence). The CDR3 spans 12 residues. The CDR3 loop reads CASSLAGGPLYF. CDR3 DNA sequence: TGTGCCAGCAGTCTAGCGGGAGGGCCCTTGTACTTC.

This clonotype was picked up many times. The chain joins TRBV12-5 to TRBJ2-3; weak D call: TRBD2 (5 bases). V lost 4 bases and J 0 bases, leaving 11 bases between the germline ends. Germline V gives CDR1 LGHNT, CDR2 FRNRAP. The CDR3 is 15 amino acids. CDR3 amino acids: CASGYRGSSTDTQYF. CDR3 bases: TGTGCTAGTGGTTACCGGGGATCTAGCACAGATACGCAGTATTTT.

The chain uses TRBV7-9 and TRBJ1-2, with TRBD1 as a possible D gene (5 bases). The CDR3 has 16 residues. Trimming stripped 4 bases from V and 13 bases from J, with 28 bases between. From germline, CDR1 is SEHNR and CDR2 FQNEAQ (reference sequence). CDR3 protein: CASSSSGGAQSNGRTF. CDR3 DNA: TGTGCCAGCAGCTCCTCGGGAGGGGCGCAATCGAATGGCCGCACCTTC. Full variable domain (remainder filled in from reference TRBV7-9 and TRBJ1-2): DTGVSQNPRHKITKRGQNVTFRCDPISEHNRLYWYRQTLGQGPEFLTYFQNEAQLEKSRLLSDRFSAERPKGSFSTLEIQRTEQGDSAMYLCASSSSGGAQSNGRTFGSGTRLTVV.

This clonotype was counted many times. The rearrangement uses TRBV12-3 or TRBV12-4 and TRBJ1-3, with 10 bases lining up with TRBD1. The junction had 6 bases not matched to a gene; V was cut back by 6 bases and J by 1 base. This CDR3 has 16 residues. This chain's CDR3 is CASSLTGGRSGNTIYF. For the CDR3, the DNA is TGTGCCAGCAGCTTGACAGGGGGCAGGTCTGGAAACACCATATATTTT.

This clonotype was detected many times. This chain joins TRBV5-1 and TRBJ2-3; D not resolved. CDR3 size: 13 residues. Per the germline V gene, CDR1 is SGHRS and CDR2 is YFSETQ. Trimming took off 3 bases at V and 2 bases at J, with 7 bases between the two ends. CDR3 sequence reads: CASSYPITDTQYF. CDR3 DNA: TGCGCCAGCAGCTACCCTATCACAGATACGCAGTATTTT.

As to this clonotype: A much larger clone is a single base away; this may be a read error. The V and J genes are TRBV5-4 and TRBJ2-3; D is tentatively TRBD1 or TRBD2 (5 bases each). Looked up from germline, CDR1 is SGHNT and CDR2 is YYREEE (reference sequence). There are 14 residues in the CDR3. CDR3 sequence: CAGSLAPGSDTQYF. The DNA of the CDR3 is TGTGCCGGCAGCTTGGCCCCAGGGAGTGATACGCAGTATTTT.

This clonotype was recorded many times. The CDR3 DNA sequence: TGCAGTGCTAGAGATGGACACGGGAGCCGGGATGAGCAGTTCTTC. Translated: CSARDGHGSRDEQFF. V is TRBV20-1 and J is TRBJ2-1; D might be TRBD2 (6 bases). This CDR3 is 15 amino acids long. CDR1 and CDR2 (germline): DFQATT, SNEGSKA (reference sequence). V lost 0 bases and J 8 bases, leaving 17 bases between the germline ends.

As regards this clonotype: This may stem from a read error, because a much larger clone lies one nucleotide away. The CDR3 end shows no conserved phenylalanine or tryptophan, and so a read error is likely. The gene calls are TRBV6-4 and TRBJ2-1, with D possibly being TRBD1 (6 bases). Trimming cost V 7 bases and J 4 bases, with 14 bases left between them. Germline V gene data show CDR1 as MRHNA and CDR2 as SNTAGT. The CDR3 spans 14 residues. The CDR3 loop is CASTAGTTYNEQFS. The CDR3, as DNA: TGTGCCAGCACCGCTGGGACAACTTACAATGAGCAGTTCTCC.

The chain couples TRBV11-2 to TRBJ2-1; 10 bases align to TRBD2. Germline loops: CDR1 SGHAT, CDR2 FQNNGV. The CDR3 covers 16 residues. The J segment lost 9 bases and the V segment lost 5 bases, leaving 13 bases of the junction unmatched. The CDR3 coding sequence is TGTGCCAGCAGCGAGCTTATCCTAGCGGGAGTGGGTGAGCAGTTCTTC. Translated, it gives CASSELILAGVGEQFF.

Ten or more counts support this clonotype. This chain joins TRBV24-1 and TRBJ2-1; 7 nucleotides match TRBD1. V lost 5 bases and J lost 4; bases outside the gene matches: 10. CDR3 length: 16 amino acids. CDR1 is KGHDR and CDR2 is SFDVKD in the germline V gene. The CDR3 region is CATSGPTRQGYNEQFF. The CDR3 DNA reads TGTGCCACCAGTGGACCAACGAGACAGGGATACAATGAGCAGTTCTTC.

The sample holds many counts of this clonotype. V usage is TRBV11-2 and J usage is TRBJ1-4; D gene ambiguous. CDR1 is SGHAT, CDR2 FQNNGV, per germline. The CDR3 has 13 amino acids. V was pared by 4 bases and J by 8 bases, with 11 bases between. CDR3 amino acids: CASSSPPVEKLFF. CDR3 sequence (DNA): TGTGCCAGCAGCTCTCCTCCGGTCGAAAAACTGTTTTTT.

Only a few counts were recorded for this clonotype. A much larger clonotype is one base distant, so this may be a read error. The chain is built from TRBV20-1 and TRBJ2-1; tentatively, D is TRBD1 or TRBD2 (5 bases each). The CDR3 contains 12 residues. Germline values: CDR1 DFQATT, CDR2 SNEGSKA (reference sequence). CDR3 amino acids: CSARGVGNEPFF. For the CDR3, the DNA is TGCAGTGCTAGGGGGGTTGGGAATGAGCCGTTCTTC.

This clonotype was picked up many times. The chain recombines TRBV5-5 with TRBJ2-5; D is uncertain. The CDR3 has 15 residues. Germline lookup yields CDR1 SGHKS and CDR2 YYEKEE (reference sequence). The V end was cut by 0 bases, the J end by 4 bases, with 13 bases between. The CDR3 DNA follows: TGTGCCAGCAGCTTGGGCGCAGGCGAGGTAGAGACCCAGTACTTC. It encodes CASSLGAGEVETQYF.

In this sample, this clonotype turned up many times. This chain connects TRBV2 to TRBJ1-4; tentative D call: TRBD1 (6 bases). This CDR3 is built from 15 residues. Germline-derived CDR1 and CDR2 are SNHLY and FYNNEI. The V end lost 3 bases, the J end lost 8 bases, and 16 bases lay between the germline ends. CDR3 protein: CASSELPEGGEKLFF. The CDR3 region has the DNA TGTGCCAGCAGTGAGCTCCCGGAGGGGGGAGAAAAACTGTTTTTT. The full variable domain, its missing parts supplied by reference TRBV2 and TRBJ1-4, is EPEVTQTPSHQVTQMGQEVILRCVPISNHLYFYWYRQILGQKVEFLVSFYNNEISEKSEIFDDQFSVERPDGSNFTLKIRSTKLEDSAMYFCASSELPEGGEKLFFGSGTQLSVL.

This clonotype was observed many times. V and J are TRBV7-9 and TRBJ1-4, with D possibly TRBD1 on 6 matching bases. This CDR3 contains 15 residues. V lost 1 base to trimming and J lost 6 bases, with 12 bases between them. The germline V gene has CDR1 SEHNR and CDR2 FQNEAQ (reference sequence). CDR3: CASSLGRGSDEKLFF. The CDR3 DNA follows: TGTGCCAGCAGCTTAGGCAGGGGTTCGGATGAAAAACTGTTTTTT.

The chain recombines TRBV20-1 with TRBJ1-3; tentative D call: TRBD1 (6 bases). Germline-derived CDR1 and CDR2 are DFQATT and SNEGSKA (reference sequence). V dropped 0 bases and J dropped 0 bases, with 15 bases sitting between them. This CDR3 spans 17 amino acids. The CDR3 nucleotides are TGCAGTGCTAGAGATCAACGGAGGGGGACCTCTGGAAACACCATATATTTT. It codes for CSARDQRRGTSGNTIYF.

The chain couples TRBV7-6 to TRBJ2-5; 11 nucleotides match TRBD1. The trim removed 11 bases at V and 5 bases at J, leaving 7 bases unmatched. CDR1 and CDR2 (germline): SGHVS, FNYEAQ. CDR3 length equals 13 residues. This CDR3 reads CAAGQGARETQYF. The CDR3 DNA sequence: TGTGCCGCTGGACAGGGGGCCCGGGAGACCCAGTACTTC.

This clonotype was counted many times. The genes are TRBV19 and TRBJ1-5, with 12 positions matching TRBD1. In germline, CDR1 is LNHDA, CDR2 SQIVND (reference sequence). The CDR3 has 16 amino acids. With V trimmed by 1 base and J by 6 bases, 4 bases remained unmatched. CDR3 nucleotides: TGTGCCAGTAGTATAGGGGGGACAGGGGGCCGTCAGCCCCAGCATTTT. Protein product: CASSIGGTGGRQPQHF.

The sample holds many counts of this clonotype. The J gene is TRBJ2-1, the V gene TRBV5-4; 7 bases agree with TRBD1. Looked up from germline, CDR1 is SGHNT and CDR2 is YYREEE (reference sequence). This CDR3 is 14 amino acids long. With V trimmed by 5 bases and J by 8 bases, 10 bases remained unmatched. The CDR3 spells CASRPTTGIYEQFF. In DNA form, the CDR3 reads TGTGCCAGCAGACCCACGACAGGGATCTATGAGCAGTTCTTC.

This clonotype was found once. A much larger clone is a single base away; this may be a read error. CDR3 in DNA: TGTGCCAGCAGTTTAATGGGACAACTAAGCTCTGGAAACGCCATATATTTT. It encodes CASSLMGQLSSGNAIYF. The chain recombines TRBV12-3 or TRBV12-4 with TRBJ1-3; possibly TRBD1 for D (6 bases). The length of the CDR3 is 17 residues.

Ten or more counts support this clonotype. This sequence joins TRBV4-2 and TRBJ2-3; D possibly corresponds to TRBD1 (6 bases). In germline, CDR1 is LGHNA, CDR2 YNFKEQ. The CDR3 consists of 14 residues. The V end was cut by 4 bases, the J end by 6 bases, with 14 bases between. The CDR3 coding sequence is TGTGCCAGCAGCCTACACGACAGGACTGATACGCAGTATTTT. Translation gives CASSLHDRTDTQYF.

As to this clonotype: A much larger clone sits a single nucleotide away, making a read error possible. The J gene is TRBJ2-3, the V gene TRBV7-8; D perhaps matches TRBD2 (5 bases). The germline gives CDR1 SGHVS, CDR2 FQNEAQ. The CDR3 consists of 19 residues. Trimming took 5 bases from V and 1 from J, leaving 25 bases between them. CDR3 loop: CASSPRARSGVRGTDTQYF. The DNA of the CDR3 is TGTGCCAGCAGCCCGAGGGCTCGCAGCGGCGTCCGGGGCACAGATACGCAGTATTTT.

This clonotype has a count of ten or more. The rearrangement joins TRBV2 to TRBJ2-7; D is tentatively TRBD1 or TRBD2 (5 bases each). V was pared by 7 bases and J by 2 bases, with 18 bases between. Germline CDR1 reads SNHLY; CDR2 reads FYNNEI. The CDR3 consists of 15 residues. For the CDR3, the DNA is TGTGCCAGCATTAGGCAAGGGGACCCCACCTACGAGCAGTACTTC. Amino acid sequence: CASIRQGDPTYEQYF.

This clonotype was seen repeatedly, ten times or more. The genes are TRBV6-1 and TRBJ2-7; D may correspond to TRBD1 or TRBD2 (5 bases each). CDR1 and CDR2 (germline): MNHNS, SASEGT. The CDR3 is 15 residues long. V gave up 2 bases and J gave up 0 bases, with 11 bases separating them. CDR3: CASSEFGTASYEQYF. DNA for the CDR3: TGTGCCAGCAGTGAATTTGGGACGGCCTCCTACGAGCAGTACTTC.

As regards this clonotype: The junction shows a germline mismatch at one end, possibly a read error. V gene TRBV27 combines with J gene TRBJ2-5; D gene ambiguous. The CDR3 runs 12 residues. CDR1 and CDR2 (germline): MNHEY, SMNVEV (reference sequence). CDR3 nucleotide sequence: TGTGCCAGCGGTTTTTTTTCGGAGACCCAGTACTTC. It encodes CASGFFSETQYF.

As regards this clonotype: A read error may be the cause here, since a much bigger clone is one base away. This chain joins TRBV20-1 and TRBJ2-7; D is undetermined. Germline V gene sequence: CDR1 DFQATT, CDR2 SNEGSKA (reference sequence). The CDR3 is 16 amino acids. This CDR3 reads CSANEIRRLSPYEQHF. The DNA of the CDR3 is TGCAGTGCTAATGAAATTAGGCGACTTTCTCCCTACGAGCAGCACTTC.

This clonotype was seen ten or more times. The J gene is TRBJ2-5, the V gene TRBV6-5, with 8 bases aligning to TRBD2. Trimming removed 7 bases from V and 4 bases from J; junction bases left unmatched: 5. The CDR3 is 13 amino acids. CDR1 is MNHEY and CDR2 is SVGAGI in the germline V gene. The CDR3 spells CASTTAGGETQYF. In DNA form, the CDR3 reads TGTGCCAGCACCACCGCGGGGGGAGAGACCCAGTACTTC.